Following are 24 T cell receptor beta chains from one sample sequenced in a study of T cell responses to AZD1222 COVID-19 vaccine. Data came from immunoSEQ multiplex PCR; TCRdb stores just in-frame clones and leaves some out. There are about 130,000 clones in the sample; roughly 87% occur only once, and roughly 1.5% lies in the top ten. This sample comprised peripheral blood, obtained on day 0 of AZD1222 vaccination. The receptors shown here come from an adult in good health.

This sequence joins TRBV19 and TRBJ1-4; D is unresolved. CDR1 and CDR2 from the germline V gene are LNHDA and SQIVND (reference sequence). The CDR3 runs 13 residues. V gave up 7 bases and J gave up 8 bases, with 14 bases separating them. CDR3 DNA sequence: TGTGCCAGTATCCCAAAATCTAGGGAAAAACTGTTTTTT. This sequence encodes CASIPKSREKLFF.

The chain employs TRBV5-4 and TRBJ1-4; D perhaps matches TRBD1 (5 bases). The CDR3 loop spans 15 amino acids. The ends were cut back, 0 bases at V and 4 bases at J, with 10 bases in the middle. Germline V gene data show CDR1 as SGHNT and CDR2 as YYREEE (reference sequence). The CDR3 is CASSLAGGINEKLFF. CDR3 coding DNA: TGTGCCAGCAGCTTGGCCGGGGGAATTAATGAAAAACTGTTTTTT.

The J gene is TRBJ1-5, the V gene TRBV2; D gene unclear. Germline lookup yields CDR1 SNHLY and CDR2 FYNNEI. This CDR3 is built from 13 residues. The germline V and J ends were trimmed by 3 bases and 6 bases, with 9 bases remaining between them. The CDR3 is CASSDQGIQPQHF. The CDR3 bases are TGTGCCAGCAGTGACCAAGGGATTCAGCCCCAGCATTTT. Supplemented by reference TRBV2 and TRBJ1-5, the full variable domain reads EPEVTQTPSHQVTQMGQEVILRCVPISNHLYFYWYRQILGQKVEFLVSFYNNEISEKSEIFDDQFSVERPDGSNFTLKIRSTKLEDSAMYFCASSDQGIQPQHFGDGTRLSIL.

This chain joins TRBV15 and TRBJ1-1; D uncertain. The CDR3 consists of 15 residues. Germline loops: CDR1 LNHNV, CDR2 YYDKDF (reference sequence). V dropped 1 base and J dropped 0 bases, with 9 bases sitting between them. The CDR3 sequence is CATSRGGSMNTEAFF. The CDR3 DNA is TGTGCCACCAGCAGAGGTGGCAGCATGAACACTGAAGCTTTCTTT.

This clone was picked up one time. The chain recombines TRBV30 with TRBJ2-7; 7 bases map to TRBD2. This CDR3 has 14 amino acids. Germline values: CDR1 GTSNPN, CDR2 SVGIG (reference sequence). The V segment lost 0 bases and the J segment 1 base; nucleotides outside the gene matches: 3. CDR3 sequence reads: CAWSVGGGSYEQYF. The CDR3 DNA follows: TGTGCCTGGAGTGTAGGCGGGGGATCCTACGAGCAGTACTTC.

The chain combines TRBV27 with TRBJ2-7, with 7 bases fitting TRBD1. Germline V gene lookup returns CDR1 MNHEY and CDR2 SMNVEV (reference sequence). The CDR3 covers 14 residues. V shed 0 bases, J shed 3 bases, and the junction held 2 bases outside the gene matches. The CDR3 sequence is CASSLSGQNYEQYF. The CDR3 region has the DNA TGTGCCAGCAGTTTATCGGGACAGAACTACGAGCAGTACTTC.

The chain carries TRBV11-2 and TRBJ1-5; D possibly corresponds to TRBD1 (5 bases). Between the trimmed V and J ends, which lost 1 base and 5 bases, there was a span of 15 bases. Per the germline V gene, CDR1 is SGHAT and CDR2 is FQNNGV. The CDR3 totals 16 residues. The CDR3, as DNA: TGTGCCAGCAGCTTAGGACGGGGGAAAGTGGATCAGCCCCAGCATTTT. Translation: CASSLGRGKVDQPQHF. Combining the CDR3 with reference TRBV11-2 and TRBJ1-5 gives the whole variable domain EAGVAQSPRYKIIEKRQSVAFWCNPISGHATLYWYQQILGQGPKLLIQFQNNGVVDDSQLPKDRFSAERLKGVDSTLKIQPAKLEDSAVYLCASSLGRGKVDQPQHFGDGTRLSIL.

J is TRBJ2-7 and V is TRBV5-4, with D tentatively TRBD1 (6 bases). Germline-derived CDR1 and CDR2 are SGHNT and YYREEE (reference sequence). Trimming left V 3 bases short and J 6 bases short, with 16 bases between. This CDR3 spans 14 amino acids. The DNA for the CDR3 is TGTGCCAGCAGCTCTGGGGGCGGAGCTTCCGAGCAGTACTTC. This translates into CASSSGGGASEQYF.

The chain couples TRBV7-2 to TRBJ2-1; the D is unclear. The length of the CDR3 is 15 residues. Germline V gene data show CDR1 as SGHTA and CDR2 as FQGNSA. V was trimmed by 4 bases and J by 5 bases, leaving 15 bases between them. CDR3 DNA sequence: TGTGCCAGCAGCTCGTTAACTGACGGCCACAATGAGCAGTTCTTC. It is translated as CASSSLTDGHNEQFF.

This clone appeared once. The genes are TRBV24-1 and TRBJ2-3, with TRBD1 matching 11 bases. J lost 5 bases, V lost 2 bases, and 11 bases had no gene match. Germline CDR1 is KGHDR and CDR2 is SFDVKD. CDR3 size: 18 residues. CDR3 protein: CATSDSPGQGVILDTQYF. The CDR3 coding sequence is TGTGCCACCAGTGATTCTCCGGGACAGGGGGTAATATTAGATACGCAGTATTTT.

Only one count was recorded for this clone. The J gene is TRBJ1-1, the V gene TRBV18, with D maybe TRBD1 (5 bases). The CDR3 consists of 15 residues. Germline lookup yields CDR1 KGHSH and CDR2 LQKENI. V was clipped by 6 bases and J by 5 bases, with 19 bases between them. Here the CDR3 reads CASSTRVGQGTEAFF. DNA for the CDR3: TGTGCCAGCTCCACCAGGGTAGGCCAAGGTACTGAAGCTTTCTTT.

The V call is TRBV12-3 or TRBV12-4, the J call TRBJ2-5; D possibly corresponds to TRBD1 (5 bases). Deletions cut 5 bases from V and 4 bases from J, with 11 bases between. The CDR3 totals 13 residues. The CDR3 sequence is CASSSGAGETQYF. The CDR3 bases are TGTGCCAGCAGTAGTGGGGCTGGAGAGACCCAGTACTTC.

On this clone itself: In the same sample, other DNA sequences code for this CDR3. The chain joins TRBV7-8 to TRBJ1-5; 8 nucleotides match TRBD1. Germline loops: CDR1 SGHVS, CDR2 FQNEAQ. The J segment lost 2 bases and the V segment lost 3 bases, leaving 3 bases of the junction unmatched. The CDR3 spans 15 residues. CDR3 residues: CASSFTGGRNQPQHF. CDR3 nucleotides: TGTGCCAGCAGCTTTACAGGGGGTCGCAATCAGCCCCAGCATTTT.

This rearrangement joins TRBV6-1 to TRBJ2-3; 9 positions agree with TRBD1. The V segment lost 3 bases and the J segment 1 base; nucleotides outside the gene matches: 5. Germline values: CDR1 MNHNS, CDR2 SASEGT. The CDR3 is 16 residues long. CDR3 protein: CASSDLQGAGTDTQYF. The CDR3 region has the DNA TGTGCCAGCAGTGACTTACAGGGGGCCGGCACAGATACGCAGTATTTT.

The chain carries TRBV5-5 and TRBJ2-3; 7 nucleotides match TRBD1. The CDR3 is 14 amino acids. J gave up 3 bases and V 2 bases, and 3 bases lay outside the gene matches. Germline V gene lookup returns CDR1 SGHKS and CDR2 YYEKEE (reference sequence). CDR3 amino acids: CASSFGQVTDTQYF. The CDR3 region has the DNA TGTGCCAGCAGCTTTGGACAGGTAACAGATACGCAGTATTTT.

This chain joins TRBV28 and TRBJ1-2; D gene ambiguous. CDR3 length: 14 residues. The V gene's germline CDR1 is MDHEN and CDR2 SYDVKM. Trimming shortened V by 3 bases and J by 3 bases, and 11 bases separated the two germline ends. The DNA for the CDR3 is TGTGCCAGCAGTTTTCCCAGTGAGGACTATGGCTACACCTTC. Amino acids: CASSFPSEDYGYTF.

This rearrangement joins TRBV29-1 to TRBJ2-1; a possible D gene is TRBD1 (6 bases). This CDR3 is built from 14 residues. V gave up 5 bases and J gave up 0 bases, with 11 bases separating them. Germline CDR1 reads SQVTM; CDR2 reads ANQGSEA. The CDR3 coding sequence is TGCAGCGTTTGGACAGCGAGCTCCTACAATGAGCAGTTCTTC. Its translation is CSVWTASSYNEQFF.

V and J are TRBV27 and TRBJ2-6, with 9 bases aligning to TRBD1. Germline CDR1 reads MNHEY; CDR2 reads SMNVEV (reference sequence). V dropped 5 bases and J dropped 7; count of bases not matched to a gene: 9. CDR3 length equals 16 residues. The chain's CDR3 is CASSPWTGVGANVLTF. CDR3 sequence (DNA): TGTGCCAGCAGTCCATGGACAGGGGTGGGAGCCAACGTCCTGACTTTC.

This rearrangement joins TRBV19 to TRBJ1-3; tentatively, D is TRBD1 (6 bases). The CDR3 has 13 residues. CDR1 and CDR2 (germline): LNHDA, SQIVND (reference sequence). The ends were cut back, 10 bases at V and 3 bases at J, with 13 bases in the middle. The CDR3 sequence: CATNGGLGNTIYF. The CDR3, as DNA: TGTGCCACCAATGGGGGCCTTGGAAACACCATATATTTT.

The chain joins TRBV5-1 to TRBJ1-2, with D perhaps matching TRBD1 (5 bases). The V end lost 2 bases, the J end lost 6 bases, and 11 bases lay between the germline ends. CDR1 and CDR2 from the germline V gene are SGHRS and YFSETQ. The length of the CDR3 is 13 residues. Here the CDR3 reads CASSFGRGDGYTF. DNA for the CDR3: TGCGCCAGCAGCTTTGGGAGGGGCGATGGCTACACCTTC.

This clone was detected once. The rearrangement links TRBV29-1 to TRBJ1-1; D perhaps matches TRBD1 (5 bases). The CDR3 extends over 13 amino acids. Germline values: CDR1 SQVTM, CDR2 ANQGSEA. V shed 7 bases and J shed 5 bases, with 17 bases lying between them. The CDR3 sequence is CSAGQGARTEAFF. In nucleotides, the CDR3 is TGCAGCGCCGGCCAAGGGGCGCGGACTGAAGCTTTCTTT. Combining the CDR3 with reference TRBV29-1 and TRBJ1-1 gives the whole variable domain SAVISQKPSRDICQRGTSLTIQCQVDSQVTMMFWYRQQPGQSLTLIATANQGSEATYESGFVIDKFPISRPNLTFSTLTVSNMSPEDSSIYLCSAGQGARTEAFFGQGTRLTVV.

The V call is TRBV19, the J call TRBJ2-2; 10 bases match TRBD1. The germline V gene encodes CDR1 LNHDA and CDR2 SQIVND (reference sequence). The V gene end was trimmed by 1 base and the J gene end by 7 bases; junction bases not matched to a gene: 6. The CDR3 consists of 16 residues. CDR3 residues: CASSIVPTGGYGELFF. The CDR3 nucleotides are TGTGCCAGTAGTATAGTCCCGACAGGGGGCTACGGGGAGCTGTTTTTT.

This chain joins TRBV6-6 and TRBJ2-3; maybe TRBD2 (5 bases). Trimming took 4 bases from V and 1 from J, leaving 9 bases between them. Germline V gene lookup returns CDR1 MNHNY and CDR2 SVGAGI (reference sequence). This CDR3 has 14 residues. In DNA form, the CDR3 reads TGTGCCAGCAGTTTCGGGGTCCGCACAGATACGCAGTATTTT. Amino acid sequence: CASSFGVRTDTQYF.

The chain recombines TRBV30 with TRBJ1-5, with D uncertain. This CDR3 has 14 amino acids. V shed 0 bases and J shed 2 bases, with 8 bases lying between them. Germline lookup yields CDR1 GTSNPN and CDR2 SVGIG (reference sequence). This chain's CDR3 is CAWSVATGNQPQHF. In nucleotides, the CDR3 is TGTGCCTGGAGTGTAGCCACGGGCAATCAGCCCCAGCATTTT.